The sequence of this T cell receptor (beta chain) was determined in a study of cytomegalovirus exposure and HLA in healthy donors. The junction had 2 bases not matched to a gene; V was cut back by 5 bases and J by 3 bases. CDR3 length: 14 residues. Germline V gives CDR1 PRHDT, CDR2 FYEKMQ (reference sequence). Use of 60 Vbeta and 13 Jbeta primers characterized the PCR. Profiled with immunoSEQ multiplex PCR; TCRdb holds only in-frame clones, not every one. The data contain about 160,000 clones, 60% to 85% of them singletons. This chain uses TRBV13 with TRBJ2-2; 8 bases match TRBD1. Sample: PBMCs. This clonotype was sampled from a young man in good health and CMV-seropositive. CDR3 nucleotide sequence: TGTGCCAGCAGCCCGACAGGGGACACCGGGGAGCTGTTTTTT. Its protein is CASSPTGDTGELFF.